This T cell receptor (beta chain) emerged from a study of blood T cell repertoires in COVID-19. On the study more broadly: T cells, B-cell-depleted T cells, or PBMCs supplied cDNA or gDNA.

The count of this clone is one. Libraries were prepared by immunoSEQ multiplex PCR; TCRdb keeps only in-frame clonotypes and omits some of them. Among 140,000 to 150,000 clones listed, 80% to 90% were seen once. From germline, CDR1 is MNHEY and CDR2 SVGAGI. The V and J ends lost 8 bases and 5 bases, in that order; junction bases with no gene match: 11. The length of the CDR3 is 14 residues. Input material: peripheral blood. The source is a woman aged 45-59 years with active or convalescent COVID-19. The rearrangement uses TRBV6-5 and TRBJ1-2; 7 bases are a match to TRBD1. As DNA, the CDR3 is TGTGCCAGCTTTCGGACAGGTCTATTTTATGGCTACACCTTC. Protein product: CASFRTGLFYGYTF.